The source of this T cell receptor (beta chain) is a study of T cell responses to AZD1222 COVID-19 vaccine listed by TCRdb under 2021. Study-wide context: AZD1222 recipients with second doses at about 4 weeks or about 12 weeks were pooled, because spike-specific TCR depth and breadth did not differ between schedules. A total of about 240 trial participants underwent TCR sequencing, of whom around 200 received two doses of AZD1222 and around 26 received two doses of the MenACWY control vaccine. Trial participants were enrolled into age subgroups of 18-55, 56-69 and 70-plus years, which contained roughly 140, 27 and 60 TCR-sequenced participants, respectively.

The CDR3, from cysteine to phenylalanine, totals 12 residues. Only the CDR3 part of the read is kept: 36 bases, read in frame from the first base. From a lookup of the germline V gene (reference sequence), CDR1 and CDR2 are SEHNR and FQNEAQ. Trimming takes 4 bases off V and 5 bases off J; junction bases not matched to a gene: 1. Overall results and qualifications from the work: Because no day 14 peak-response samples were available, the repertoires could be characterized only after the peak T cell response. Conclusions about previously exposed vaccinees are limited because only six or seven AZD1222 recipients were SARS-CoV-2 seropositive at baseline. Spike-specific TCR breadth and depth rose significantly after two AZD1222 doses compared with day 0 and with MenACWY recipients. Nearly half of unique spike-specific TCRs reportedly recognized epitopes outside regions mutated in the B.1.351 and B.1.1.7 variants. In the small 56-69-year group, the increase in depth fell short of significance, most likely because of low power. The whole spike protein was spanned by vaccine-associated CD4 TCRs, and dominant responses were seen in regions 160-218 and 743-854. Participants were mostly white British and included more females than males, and it was suggested by the authors that clonal diversity may have been underestimated.

The CDR3 regions of human TCRbeta chains were subjected to immunosequencing. The study's own analysis went as follows. Repertoire TCRs were matched against a reference library of SARS-CoV-2-specific TCRs generated with the MIRA antigen-specificity platform. Breadth meant the fraction of unique TCRs that were SARS-CoV-2-associated, whereas depth meant the fraction of total T cells that were SARS-CoV-2-associated. Using the MIRA data, every spike-specific TCR was mapped to the spike region that the TCR reacted to and assigned to either a CD4 or a CD8 class. Log10-transformed breadth and depth values were compared by one-way ANOVA with Sidak's multiple comparisons tests. Sourced from immuneACCESS, this table was stored by TCRdb with only in-frame sequences that have V and J called. A share of the clones is absent; for the studies checked, an unresolved V gene accounts for under half, and the remainder has no known explanation. From that table come the V and J calls and clone size; the DNA was used to work out D and trimming. In this sample the table shows some 100,000 clones, roughly 87% of which occur a single time. Jointly, the top ten make up around 4.8% of the sample.

Note on this clone: The clone's antigen remains unknown. No base-level quality is on record; no much larger clone is a single base apart.

The time point label corresponds to: baseline before first vaccination. Vaccinee samples came from UK trials COV001 and COV002, including a single-blind randomized controlled phase 2/3 trial of AZD1222 (ChAdOx1 nCoV-19) in healthy adults. For TCRbeta chain sequencing, PBMC samples were collected from trial participants at day 0 and at day 28 after the second dose. Here the chain combines TRBV7-9 and TRBJ1-1, with 7 middle bases fitting TRBD1. The sequence derives from an adult in good health. Sequenced here: peripheral blood, sampled on day 0 of AZD1222 vaccination. The DNA sequence is TGTGCCAGCAGCTCAGGGGGGACTGAAGCTTTCTTT. Translation gives CASSSGGTEAFF.